This T cell receptor (beta chain) was sequenced for a study of blood T cell repertoires in COVID-19. Original handling: Using reference gene primer amplification, nucleated cell counts were estimated. Produced via immunoSEQ multiplex PCR; TCRdb's table is partial and in-frame only. D and trimming were read from the DNA, whereas the V and J calls and clone size are those reported in that table. The table shows tens of thousands of clones, with approximately 85% occurring only once. Germline values: CDR1 SGHNT, CDR2 YYREEE (reference sequence). The CDR3 has 15 residues. With 0 bases clipped from V and 6 bases from J, the junction kept 7 bases outside the gene matches.

The sample consisted of peripheral blood. The clonotype originates from a man in his 60s with acute or convalescent COVID-19. The rearrangement uses TRBV5-4 and TRBJ2-7; TRBD1 matches at 9 bases. The CDR3 DNA sequence: TGTGCCAGCAGCTTGGAACAGGGGGCCTTTAGCGAGCAGTACTTC. Residues: CASSLEQGAFSEQYF.